Presented here are 5 T cell receptor beta chains from one specimen sequenced in a study of cytomegalovirus exposure and HLA in healthy donors. The PCR had 60 Vbeta and 13 Jbeta primers. Clones were sequenced by immunoSEQ multiplex PCR, and TCRdb holds only the in-frame ones, with some missing. This repertoire includes about 200,000 clones. Sequenced material: PBMCs. These receptors originate from a girl aged 2 to 10 in good health and CMV-seropositive.

The V and J genes are TRBV5-1 and TRBJ2-3, with 13 bases matching TRBD2. J lost 2 bases, V lost 4 bases, and 7 bases had no gene match. Germline values: CDR1 SGHRS, CDR2 YFSETQ. The CDR3 spans 17 residues. The CDR3 nucleotides read TGCGCCAGCAGCCCACCCGGACTAGCGGGAGCCACAGATACGCAGTATTTT. Its protein product is CASSPPGLAGATDTQYF.

The V call is TRBV6-1, the J call TRBJ1-2; D might be TRBD1 (5 bases). The length of the CDR3 is 16 residues. V dropped 0 bases and J dropped 7 bases, with 18 bases sitting between them. Germline-derived CDR1 and CDR2 are MNHNS and SASEGT. CDR3 in DNA: TGTGCCAGCAGTGAAGCGCTTCAGAGAGGGGAGGGTGGCTACACCTTC. This translates into CASSEALQRGEGGYTF.

The chain links TRBV19 to TRBJ2-3; 12 bases are a match to TRBD2. V was clipped by 8 bases and J by 2 bases; unmatched bases: 14. The V gene's germline CDR1 is LNHDA and CDR2 SQIVND (reference sequence). The CDR3 extends over 18 amino acids. CDR3 nucleotide sequence: TGTGCCAGTGGTAGTAGAAGAGGACTAGCGGGGCACACAGATACGCAGTATTTT. Amino acid sequence: CASGSRRGLAGHTDTQYF.

The rearrangement links TRBV7-8 to TRBJ1-1, with D possibly TRBD1 on 6 matching bases. The germline gives CDR1 SGHVS, CDR2 FQNEAQ. V shed 4 bases and J shed 3 bases, with 24 bases lying between them. The CDR3 loop spans 18 amino acids. The CDR3 sequence is CASSSTGKARIEYTEAFF. The CDR3 DNA sequence: TGTGCCAGCAGCTCCACAGGGAAAGCGCGCATAGAGTACACTGAAGCTTTCTTT.

This chain joins TRBV2 and TRBJ1-2; 8 nucleotides line up with TRBD1. Germline loops: CDR1 SNHLY, CDR2 FYNNEI. This CDR3 is 14 amino acids long. V shed 3 bases, J shed 4 bases, and the junction held 4 bases outside the gene matches. The CDR3 is CASSDWTGTYGYTF. The CDR3 nucleotides read TGTGCCAGCAGTGATTGGACAGGGACCTATGGCTACACCTTC.